The following is a T cell receptor beta chain sequence with its context. No antigen is known for it. For sequencing, an Illumina HiSeq 2000 was employed. The TCR beta cDNA libraries were made using 5'RACE template switching, a step that added both a universal primer site and unique molecular identifiers. cDNA synthesis was primed from the TCR beta constant segment, followed by two successive PCR amplification steps. Turning to the authors' computational methods: Reads were demultiplexed and grouped by UMI with MIGEC, and clonotypes were assembled and quantified with MiTCR. To exclude erroneous sequences, any TCR cDNA sequence not supported by at least two reads was discarded. The tcR package was used for downstream repertoire analysis, and clonotypes were matched across fractions by CDR3 nucleotide sequence plus V segment. VDJmatch was used to annotate antigen specificity against VDJdb, with one amino acid substitution in CDR3 permitted. TCRdb reprocessed the reads, so every CDR3 protein sequence counts as one entry and DNA is not shown. The V and J calls shown here were made by TCRdb, not taken from the authors' results. The sample's clone listing holds approximately 550,000 distinct CDR3 sequences. Of the sample, 3.5% to 4.5% is held by the ten largest clones.

HCMV-specific IgG was detected in serum with a commercial ELISA kit to determine HCMV serostatus. Peripheral blood mononuclear cells were isolated from blood by Ficoll density gradient centrifugation. The data stem from a study of T cells expressing NK-cell markers (dated by TCRdb to between 2020 and 2021). Background on the whole study: About 8 donors provided sorted CD3+CD56+NKG2C+, CD3+CD56+NKG2C- and CD3+CD56-NKG2C+ T-cell subsets, whose TCR beta-chain repertoires were profiled. Of the eight sequenced donors, seven were found to be HCMV-seropositive and one was found to be HCMV-seronegative. All eight donors whose samples were sequenced were randomly selected healthy volunteers, three of them men and five women. Libraries were sequenced as 2 x 150 bp reads on Illumina HiSeq 2000/2500, MiSeq or NextSeq.

What the authors observed across the whole study: It remained unclear whether the expanded NKG2C-expressing T cell clones were specific for HCMV antigens. Those dominant clonotypes were again the most abundant among CD3+CD56-NKG2C+ cells in several donors, at about 28.3-60.1%. In more than five donors, the dominant CD3+CD56+NKG2C+ clonotypes were found to rank among the top 10 CD8+ clonotypes and to make up about 1.0-8% of CD8+ T cells.

CDR1 MNHEY and CDR2 SVGAGI were looked up in the germline V gene. Including cysteine and phenylalanine, the CDR3 has 14 amino acids. No DNA accompanies this entry. The V and J genes are TRBV6-5 and TRBJ1-2; TCRdb lists TRBD1, though no DNA is available to test this call. The origin of this receptor is a man aged 18 to 29 in good health. Donor details come from another sample of the same person, matched by shared clones. The sequenced sample consisted of blood T cells: a sorted CD56 or NKG2C T cell subset, CD4+ or CD8+ T cells, or bulk PBMC T cells (not recorded which). CDR3 loop: CASSYFGGNGGYTF.